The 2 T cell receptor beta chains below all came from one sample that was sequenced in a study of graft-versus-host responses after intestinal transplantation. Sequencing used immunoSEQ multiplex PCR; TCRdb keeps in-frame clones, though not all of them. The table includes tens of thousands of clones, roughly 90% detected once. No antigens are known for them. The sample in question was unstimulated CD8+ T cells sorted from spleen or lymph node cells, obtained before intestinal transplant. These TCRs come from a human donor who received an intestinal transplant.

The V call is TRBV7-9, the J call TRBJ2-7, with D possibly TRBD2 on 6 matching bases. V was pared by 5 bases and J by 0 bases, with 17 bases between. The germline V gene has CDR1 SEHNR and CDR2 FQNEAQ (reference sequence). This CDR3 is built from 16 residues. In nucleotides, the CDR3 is TGTGCCAGCAGCCCGAGGGAGGCGCCAGGCTCCTACGAGCAGTACTTC. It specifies CASSPREAPGSYEQYF.

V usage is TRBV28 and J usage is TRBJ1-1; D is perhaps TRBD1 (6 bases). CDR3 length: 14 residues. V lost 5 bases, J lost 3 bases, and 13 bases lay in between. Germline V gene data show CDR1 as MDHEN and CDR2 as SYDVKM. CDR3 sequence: CASSVLGGDTEAFF. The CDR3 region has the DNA TGTGCCAGCAGTGTCCTAGGGGGGGACACTGAAGCTTTCTTT.